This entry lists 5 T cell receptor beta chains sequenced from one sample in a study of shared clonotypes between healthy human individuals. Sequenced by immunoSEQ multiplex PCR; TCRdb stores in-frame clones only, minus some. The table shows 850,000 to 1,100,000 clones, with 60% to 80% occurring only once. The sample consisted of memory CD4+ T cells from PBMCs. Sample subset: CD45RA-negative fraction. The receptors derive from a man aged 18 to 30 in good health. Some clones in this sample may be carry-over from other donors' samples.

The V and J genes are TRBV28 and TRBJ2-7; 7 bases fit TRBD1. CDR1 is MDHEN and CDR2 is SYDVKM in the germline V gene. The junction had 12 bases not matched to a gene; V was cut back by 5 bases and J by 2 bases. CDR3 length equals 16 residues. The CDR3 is CASSPPTTGVTYEQYF. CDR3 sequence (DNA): TGTGCCAGCAGTCCTCCCACCACAGGGGTCACCTACGAGCAGTACTTC.

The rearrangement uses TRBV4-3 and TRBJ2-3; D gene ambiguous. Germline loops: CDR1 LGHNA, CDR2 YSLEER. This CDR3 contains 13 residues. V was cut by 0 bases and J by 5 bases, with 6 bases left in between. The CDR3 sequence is CASSQDLGDTQYF. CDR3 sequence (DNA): TGCGCCAGCAGCCAAGATTTGGGAGATACGCAGTATTTT.

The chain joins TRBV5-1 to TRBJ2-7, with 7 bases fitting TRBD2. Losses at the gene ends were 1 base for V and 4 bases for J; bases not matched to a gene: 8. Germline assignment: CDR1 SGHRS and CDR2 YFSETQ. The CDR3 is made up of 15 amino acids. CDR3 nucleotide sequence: TGCGCCAGCAGCTTGTGGGGAGCGGGAACGTACGAGCAGTACTTC. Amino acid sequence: CASSLWGAGTYEQYF.

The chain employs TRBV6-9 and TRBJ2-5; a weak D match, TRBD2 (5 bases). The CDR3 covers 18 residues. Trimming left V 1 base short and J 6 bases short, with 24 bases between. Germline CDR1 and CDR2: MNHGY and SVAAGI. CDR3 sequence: CASSYWRASSRGRKTQYF. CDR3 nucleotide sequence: TGTGCCAGCAGTTATTGGCGGGCTAGCAGCCGCGGCAGGAAGACCCAGTACTTC.

The CDR3 here is CASSRDGGLSIYTF. The DNA of the CDR3 is TGTGCCAGCAGCCGCGACGGAGGTCTCAGTATCTACACCTTC. The chain links TRBV5-8 to TRBJ1-2; no reliable D call. This CDR3 contains 14 residues. The V gene lost 4 bases and the J gene lost 10 bases, with 20 bases spanning the gap. Per germline, CDR1 SGHTS and CDR2 YDEGEE.